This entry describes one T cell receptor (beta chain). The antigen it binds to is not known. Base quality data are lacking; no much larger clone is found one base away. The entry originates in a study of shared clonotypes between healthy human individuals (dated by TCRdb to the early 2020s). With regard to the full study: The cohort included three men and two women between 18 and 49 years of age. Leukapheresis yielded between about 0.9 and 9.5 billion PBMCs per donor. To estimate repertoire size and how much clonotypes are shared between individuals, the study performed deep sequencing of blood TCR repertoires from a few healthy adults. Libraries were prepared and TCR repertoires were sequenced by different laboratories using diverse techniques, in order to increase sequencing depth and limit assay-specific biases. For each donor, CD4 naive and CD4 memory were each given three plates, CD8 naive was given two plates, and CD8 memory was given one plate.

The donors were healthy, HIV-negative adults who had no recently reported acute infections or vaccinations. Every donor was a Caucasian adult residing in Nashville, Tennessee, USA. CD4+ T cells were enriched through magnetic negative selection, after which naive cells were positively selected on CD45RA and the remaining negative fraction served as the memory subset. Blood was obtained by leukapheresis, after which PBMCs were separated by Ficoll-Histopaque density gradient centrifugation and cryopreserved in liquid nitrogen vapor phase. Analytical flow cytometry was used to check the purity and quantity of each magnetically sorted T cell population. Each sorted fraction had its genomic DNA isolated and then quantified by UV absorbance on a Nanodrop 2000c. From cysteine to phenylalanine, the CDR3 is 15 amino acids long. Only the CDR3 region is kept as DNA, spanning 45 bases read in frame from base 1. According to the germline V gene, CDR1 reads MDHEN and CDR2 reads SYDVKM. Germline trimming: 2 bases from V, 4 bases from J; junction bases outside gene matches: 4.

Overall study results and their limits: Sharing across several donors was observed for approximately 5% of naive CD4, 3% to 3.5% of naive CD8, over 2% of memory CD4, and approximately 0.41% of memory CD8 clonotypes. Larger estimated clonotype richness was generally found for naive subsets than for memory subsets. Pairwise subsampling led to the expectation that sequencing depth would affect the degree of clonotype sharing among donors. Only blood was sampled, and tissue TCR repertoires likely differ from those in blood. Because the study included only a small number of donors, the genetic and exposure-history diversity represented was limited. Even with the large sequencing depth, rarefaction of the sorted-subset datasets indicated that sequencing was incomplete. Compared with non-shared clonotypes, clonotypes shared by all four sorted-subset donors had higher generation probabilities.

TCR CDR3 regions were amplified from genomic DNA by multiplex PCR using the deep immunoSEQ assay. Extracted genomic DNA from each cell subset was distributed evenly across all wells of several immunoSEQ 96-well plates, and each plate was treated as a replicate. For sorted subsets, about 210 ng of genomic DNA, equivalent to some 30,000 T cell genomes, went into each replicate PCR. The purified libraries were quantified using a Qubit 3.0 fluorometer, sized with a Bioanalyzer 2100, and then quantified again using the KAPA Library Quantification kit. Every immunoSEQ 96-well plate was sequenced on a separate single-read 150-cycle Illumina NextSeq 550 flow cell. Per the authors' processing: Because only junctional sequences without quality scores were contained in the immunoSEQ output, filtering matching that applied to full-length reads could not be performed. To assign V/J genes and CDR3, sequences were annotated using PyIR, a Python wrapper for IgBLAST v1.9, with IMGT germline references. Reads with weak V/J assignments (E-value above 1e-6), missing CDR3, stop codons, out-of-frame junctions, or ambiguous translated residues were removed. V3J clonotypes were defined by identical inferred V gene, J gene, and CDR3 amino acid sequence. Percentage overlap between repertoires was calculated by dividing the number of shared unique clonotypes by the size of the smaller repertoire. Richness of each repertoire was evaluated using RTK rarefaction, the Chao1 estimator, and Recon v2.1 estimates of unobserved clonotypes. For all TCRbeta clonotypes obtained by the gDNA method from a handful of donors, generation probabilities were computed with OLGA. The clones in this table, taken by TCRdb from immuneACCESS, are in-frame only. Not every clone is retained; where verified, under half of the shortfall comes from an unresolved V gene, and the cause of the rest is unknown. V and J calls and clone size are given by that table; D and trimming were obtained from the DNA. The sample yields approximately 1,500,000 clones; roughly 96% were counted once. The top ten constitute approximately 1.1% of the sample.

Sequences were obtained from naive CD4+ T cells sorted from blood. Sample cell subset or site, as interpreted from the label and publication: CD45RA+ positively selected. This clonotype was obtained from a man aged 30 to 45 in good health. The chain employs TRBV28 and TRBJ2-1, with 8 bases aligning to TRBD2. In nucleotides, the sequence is TGTGCCAGCAGTTTAAGTCCGGGAGGGTACAATGAGCAGTTCTTC. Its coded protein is CASSLSPGGYNEQFF.